One sample yielded the 25 T cell receptor beta chains listed below, sequenced in a study of CD8 T cells in Susac syndrome (dated by TCRdb to about 2019). Library preparation employed the immunoSEQ multiplex PCR assay. RNA was extracted with the RNeasy kit and about 0.5 to 1 ug was reverse transcribed using random hexamers. TCRdb reran the public reads through fastp at Q25 and MiXCR, keeping productive beta chains. Each record represents a unique CDR3 protein, reported with the most common genes and DNA among its rows. The sample yields 200,000 to 250,000 distinct CDR3 sequences; about 94% were counted once. About 0.12% of the sample rests with the top ten. Material: CD8+ T cells from PBMCs. The receptors derive from a human donor with multiple sclerosis.

This rearrangement joins TRBV14 to TRBJ1-2; TRBD1 is a possible D gene (5 bases). Germline CDR1 reads SGHDN; CDR2 reads FVKESK. The CDR3 totals 13 residues. V dropped 4 bases and J dropped 3 bases, with 9 bases sitting between them. The CDR3 DNA follows: TGTGCCAGCAGCCTAGGGGACGACTATGGCTACACCTTC. Amino acid sequence: CASSLGDDYGYTF.

The gene calls are TRBV2 and TRBJ2-1; tentative D call: TRBD2 (6 bases). Germline V gene sequence: CDR1 SNHLY, CDR2 FYNNEI. V lost 2 bases, J lost 1 base, and 9 bases lay in between. The CDR3 consists of 15 residues. The CDR3, as DNA: TGTGCCAGCAGTGAATCGGGGACTTCCTACAATGAGCAGTTCTTC. This encodes CASSESGTSYNEQFF.

The chain employs TRBV12-3 or TRBV12-4 and TRBJ2-5; possibly TRBD1 for D (5 bases). Deletions cut 5 bases from V and 4 bases from J, with 17 bases between. This CDR3 region has 15 residues. CDR3 residues: CASSLFQGRVETQYF. For the CDR3, the DNA is TGTGCCAGCAGTCTTTTCCAAGGCAGGGTAGAGACCCAGTACTTC.

This chain connects TRBV24-1 to TRBJ1-2; D might be TRBD1 (5 bases). The V end was cut by 3 bases, the J end by 3 bases, with 7 bases between. The CDR3 covers 13 residues. The germline gives CDR1 KGHDR, CDR2 SFDVKD. The chain's CDR3 is CATSDRGDYGYTF. The CDR3 DNA reads as TGTGCCACCAGTGATCGGGGGGACTATGGCTACACCTTC.

The chain is built from TRBV6-5 and TRBJ1-1; 7 bases map to TRBD1. Per the germline V gene, CDR1 is MNHEY and CDR2 is SVGAGI. J gave up 0 bases and V 2 bases, and 6 bases lay outside the gene matches. The CDR3 length is 16 residues. The CDR3 spells CASSYDRAGLNTEAFF. The CDR3, as DNA: TGTGCCAGCAGTTACGACAGGGCGGGGTTGAACACTGAAGCTTTCTTT.

The chain's CDR3 is CASSVAGLAGVKETQYF. For the CDR3, the DNA is TGTGCCAGCAGCGTAGCTGGACTAGCGGGAGTCAAGGAGACCCAGTACTTC. The chain combines TRBV9 with TRBJ2-5; 13 bases agree with TRBD2. Looked up from germline, CDR1 is SGDLS and CDR2 is YYNGEE. The length of the CDR3 is 17 residues. J was trimmed by 5 bases and V by 0 bases; bases with no gene match: 7.

In DNA, the CDR3 is TGTGCCAGCAGTCCGCCCAGACGCATGAACACTGAAGCTTTCTTT. Its translation is CASSPPRRMNTEAFF. The chain employs TRBV6-5 and TRBJ1-1; D is unclear. CDR3 length: 15 amino acids. Germline V lookup: CDR1 MNHEY, CDR2 SVGAGI. Trimming removed 5 bases at V and 0 bases at J, with 13 bases between.

The rearrangement uses TRBV11-2 and TRBJ1-1, with a tentative D call TRBD1 (6 bases). V was pared by 3 bases and J by 9 bases, with 8 bases between. Germline CDR1 reads SGHAT; CDR2 reads FQNNGV. There are 11 residues in the CDR3. In DNA form, the CDR3 reads TGTGCCAGCAGCTTTACAGGGAAAGCTTTCTTT. Translated, it gives CASSFTGKAFF.

The V call is TRBV7-3, the J call TRBJ1-1; 7 bases fit TRBD1. Trimming cost V 3 bases and J 9 bases; bases outside gene matches: 4. The CDR3 has 12 residues. The V gene's germline CDR1 is SGHTA and CDR2 FQGTGA. The CDR3 nucleotides are TGTGCCAGCAGCTTCCAGGGACAGAAAGCTTTCTTT. It is translated as CASSFQGQKAFF. Complete variable domain (other parts from reference TRBV7-3 and TRBJ1-1): GAGVSQTPSNKVTEKGKYVELRCDPISGHTALYWYRQSLGQGPEFLIYFQGTGAADDSGLPNDRFFAVRPEGSVSTLKIQRTERGDSAVYLCASSFQGQKAFFGQGTRLTVV.

The chain links TRBV7-9 to TRBJ2-1; D is perhaps TRBD1 or TRBD2 (5 bases each). This CDR3 is built from 15 residues. The V and J ends lost 1 base and 7 bases respectively, with 14 bases between them. Germline CDR1 reads SEHNR; CDR2 reads FQNEAQ (reference sequence). As DNA, the CDR3 is TGTGCCAGCAGCTTAGACCCCTTAGAGGGGAATGAGCAGTTCTTC. Translated, it gives CASSLDPLEGNEQFF.

The chain uses TRBV6-5 and TRBJ2-4; 7 nucleotides line up with TRBD1. Germline V gene data show CDR1 as MNHEY and CDR2 as SVGAGI. The CDR3 has 14 residues. J gave up 5 bases and V 5 bases, and 6 bases lay outside the gene matches. CDR3 amino acids: CASSQGQTENIQYF. In DNA form, the CDR3 reads TGTGCCAGCAGTCAGGGACAGACTGAAAACATTCAGTACTTC.

V gene TRBV27 combines with J gene TRBJ2-1; D is uncertain. The CDR3 extends over 12 amino acids. Trimming removed 6 bases at V and 5 bases at J, with 8 bases between. CDR1 MNHEY and CDR2 SMNVEV come from the germline V gene (reference sequence). CDR3 DNA sequence: TGTGCCAGCAGCCACCGGAACAATGAGCAGTTCTTC. Protein product: CASSHRNNEQFF.

V gene TRBV19 combines with J gene TRBJ1-5; tentative D call: TRBD1 (6 bases). Germline V gene lookup returns CDR1 LNHDA and CDR2 SQIVND (reference sequence). Trimming stripped 5 bases from V and 7 bases from J, with 12 bases between. The CDR3 extends over 13 amino acids. CDR3 sequence: CASSRQGRQPQHF. CDR3 nucleotides: TGTGCCAGTAGTCGTCAGGGGCGACAGCCCCAGCATTTT. Based on the CDR3 plus reference TRBV19 and TRBJ1-5, the full variable domain is DGGITQSPKYLFRKEGQNVTLSCEQNLNHDAMYWYRQDPGQGLRLIYYSQIVNDFQKGDIAEGYSVSREKKESFPLTVTSAQKNPTAFYLCASSRQGRQPQHFGDGTRLSIL.

The chain carries TRBV13 and TRBJ2-5; weak D call: TRBD2 (7 bases). Trimming removed 1 base at V and 5 bases at J, with 14 bases between. Germline V gene lookup returns CDR1 PRHDT and CDR2 FYEKMQ (reference sequence). The CDR3 has 15 amino acids. CDR3 region: CASSLAHRGGETQYF. The CDR3 DNA reads as TGTGCCAGCAGCTTAGCCCATAGGGGGGGGGAGACCCAGTACTTC.

The chain has TRBV9 and TRBJ1-6, with 10 bases lining up with TRBD1. V dropped 3 bases and J dropped 7; count of bases not matched to a gene: 7. CDR3 length: 16 residues. Per the germline V gene, CDR1 is SGDLS and CDR2 is YYNGEE. The CDR3 DNA reads TGTGCCAGCAGCGCGAAGGGACAGGGGAGGAATTCACCCCTCCACTTT. This translates into CASSAKGQGRNSPLHF.

V usage is TRBV2 and J usage is TRBJ1-1; a possible D gene is TRBD1 (6 bases). The CDR3 loop spans 14 amino acids. V dropped 6 bases and J dropped 4 bases, with 15 bases sitting between them. The germline V gene has CDR1 SNHLY and CDR2 FYNNEI. CDR3 sequence (DNA): TGTGCCAGCAGGCTGGACAGCCTGGGCACTGAAGCTTTCTTT. Its protein product is CASRLDSLGTEAFF.

The chain recombines TRBV6-5 with TRBJ2-7, with 10 bases matching TRBD1. The CDR3 covers 15 residues. The germline V gene encodes CDR1 MNHEY and CDR2 SVGAGI. Trimming cost V 5 bases and J 0 bases; bases outside gene matches: 4. Here the CDR3 reads CASSLDRGDSYEQYF. In DNA, the CDR3 is TGTGCCAGCAGTCTGGACAGGGGGGACTCCTACGAGCAGTACTTC.

The chain recombines TRBV5-4 with TRBJ1-6; a weak D match, TRBD1 (6 bases). The CDR3 has 18 residues. Trimming removed 4 bases at V and 5 bases at J, with 22 bases between. The V gene's germline CDR1 is SGHNT and CDR2 YYREEE (reference sequence). As DNA, the CDR3 is TGTGCCAGCAGCCCCCGGCCTTATTCGGGGGCTGATAATTCACCCCTCCACTTT. This gives the protein CASSPRPYSGADNSPLHF.

V gene TRBV12-1 combines with J gene TRBJ1-1. TRBV12-1 is an annotated pseudogene. This CDR3 has 10 amino acids. CDR3 nucleotides: TGTGCCAGCAGCCTTACGACAAGTTTCTTT. Its translation is CASSLTTSFF.

The rearrangement links TRBV15 to TRBJ1-2; D not resolved. The germline V and J ends were trimmed by 0 bases and 4 bases, with 18 bases remaining between them. This CDR3 spans 17 amino acids. Per the germline V gene, CDR1 is LNHNV and CDR2 is YYDKDF (reference sequence). DNA of the CDR3: TGTGCCACCAGCAGAGATTTCGACGAACTAACCGGCTATGGCTACACCTTC. Protein sequence: CATSRDFDELTGYGYTF.

This chain uses TRBV6-6 with TRBJ1-2; no firm D call. The V gene lost 0 bases and the J gene lost 6 bases, with 14 bases spanning the gap. Per germline, CDR1 MNHNY and CDR2 SVGAGI (reference sequence). The CDR3 is 15 amino acids. For the CDR3, the DNA is TGTGCCAGCAGTTACTCGTCCCCTCCCGGCAATGGCTACACCTTC. It specifies CASSYSSPPGNGYTF.

For the CDR3, the DNA is TGTGCCAGCAGCGATCCCCCCGATAATGAGCAGTTCTTC. It yields the protein CASSDPPDNEQFF. The rearrangement uses TRBV7-3 and TRBJ2-1, with D unresolved. This CDR3 has 13 residues. V lost 5 bases, J lost 7 bases, and 12 bases lay in between. In germline, CDR1 is SGHTA, CDR2 FQGTGA.

This clonotype was recorded once. This chain links TRBV3-1 with TRBJ1-2; D perhaps matches TRBD1 (6 bases). The CDR3 totals 16 residues. V dropped 1 base and J dropped 8 bases, with 20 bases sitting between them. Germline V lookup: CDR1 LGHDT, CDR2 YNNKEL (reference sequence). The CDR3 DNA reads TGTGCCAGCAGCCAAGCGGCACAGGGAAGGTTTGGGGGCTACACCTTC. This codes for CASSQAAQGRFGGYTF.

In its sample, this clonotype was seen once. The V call is TRBV9, the J call TRBJ2-1, with TRBD1 matching over 10 bases. Unmatched junction bases numbered 8, after V lost 4 bases and J lost 4 bases. This CDR3 is built from 16 residues. Germline assignment: CDR1 SGDLS and CDR2 YYNGEE. CDR3 nucleotides: TGTGCCAGCAGCCCGCGGACAGGGGGGCAATACAATGAGCAGTTCTTC. Encoded protein: CASSPRTGGQYNEQFF.

The V gene is TRBV19, the J gene TRBJ1-2; a possible D gene is TRBD1 (5 bases). Germline V lookup: CDR1 LNHDA, CDR2 SQIVND (reference sequence). The CDR3 runs to 14 residues. V lost 6 bases and J 2 bases, leaving 13 bases between the germline ends. The CDR3 is CASSPGPRNYGYTF. The CDR3 DNA is TGTGCCAGTAGCCCGGGACCCCGCAACTATGGCTACACCTTC.